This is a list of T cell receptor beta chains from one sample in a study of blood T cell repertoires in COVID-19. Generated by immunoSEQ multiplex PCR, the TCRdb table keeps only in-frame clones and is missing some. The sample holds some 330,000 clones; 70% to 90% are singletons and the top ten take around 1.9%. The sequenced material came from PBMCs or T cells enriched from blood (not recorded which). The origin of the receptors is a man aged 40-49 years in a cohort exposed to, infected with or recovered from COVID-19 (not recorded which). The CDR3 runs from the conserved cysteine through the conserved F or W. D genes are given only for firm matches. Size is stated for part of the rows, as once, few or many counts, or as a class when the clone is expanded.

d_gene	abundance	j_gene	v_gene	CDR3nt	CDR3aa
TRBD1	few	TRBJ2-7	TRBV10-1	TGCGCCAGCAGTGCGGGGACAGGGGGCTCCACGCAGTACTTC	CASSAGTGGSTQYF
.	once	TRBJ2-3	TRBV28	TGTGCCAGCGGTTCCGACCCACATGACAGGACTTATTTT	CASGSDPHDRTYF
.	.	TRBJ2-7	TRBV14	TGTGCCAGCAGCCTCCCCACGACTCGCGTCGTATTC	CASSLPTTRVVF
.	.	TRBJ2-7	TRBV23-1	TGCGCCAGCAGTCGGGGTACAGGCGATACACCACTGTACGAGCAGTACTTC	CASSRGTGDTPLYEQYF
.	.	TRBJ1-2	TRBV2	TGTGCCAGCAGTGTTGATGCGGGGGCCATCTATGGCTACACCTTC	CASSVDAGAIYGYTF
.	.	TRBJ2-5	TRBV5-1	TGCGCCAGCAGCTTGGCCTCGGGAGTGGGGGAGACCCAGTACTTC	CASSLASGVGETQYF
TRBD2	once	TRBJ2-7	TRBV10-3	TGTGCCATCAGTGGTTCTAGCGGGGGCTACGAGCAGTACTTC	CAISGSSGGYEQYF
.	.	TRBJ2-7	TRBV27	TGTGCCAGCAGCCTCGGACAGTCCTACGAGCAGTACTTC	CASSLGQSYEQYF
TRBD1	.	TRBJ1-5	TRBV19	TGTGCCAGTAGTATGCGACAGGGGATGACCAATCAGCCCCAGCATTTT	CASSMRQGMTNQPQHF
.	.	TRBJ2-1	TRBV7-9	TGTGCCAGCAGCTCAAGGACAGAGCAGTTCTTC	CASSSRTEQFF
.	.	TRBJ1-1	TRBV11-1	TGTGCCAGCAGCTTACCGGGGGGCGGAAGACAAGCTTTCTTT	CASSLPGGGRQAFF
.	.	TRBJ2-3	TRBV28	TGTGCCAGCAGTCCCGGACAGATTCGAACAGATACGCAGTATTTT	CASSPGQIRTDTQYF
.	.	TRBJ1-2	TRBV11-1	TGTGCCAGCAGCCCGACGGGAGCTAACTATGGCTACACCTTC	CASSPTGANYGYTF
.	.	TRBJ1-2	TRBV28	TGTGCCAGCAGTTTTCCGGGGAGTGGCTACACCTTC	CASSFPGSGYTF
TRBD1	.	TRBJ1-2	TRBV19	TGTGCCAGTAGTCCGTCCGGGACAGAAAAAAACTATGGCTACACCTTC	CASSPSGTEKNYGYTF
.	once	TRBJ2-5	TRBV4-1	TGCGCCAGCAGCCAAGATCGTGGGCGAGAGACCCAGTACTTC	CASSQDRGRETQYF
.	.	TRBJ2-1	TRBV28	TGTGCCAGCAGCAGGGGAGGGTACAATGAGCAGTTCTTC	CASSRGGYNEQFF
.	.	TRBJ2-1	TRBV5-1	TGCGCCAGCAGCACCCGGGGAAACAATGAGCAGTTCTTC	CASSTRGNNEQFF
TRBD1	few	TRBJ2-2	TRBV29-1	TGCAGCGTGTCGGACAGGGACACCGGGGAGCTGTTTTTT	CSVSDRDTGELFF
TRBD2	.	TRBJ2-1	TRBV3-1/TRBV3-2	TGTGCCAGCAGCCCTCCGACCGGGAGGGGGGCCTACAATGAGCAGTTCTTC	CASSPPTGRGAYNEQFF
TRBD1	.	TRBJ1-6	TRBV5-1	TGCGCCAGCAGCAAGGGACAGGGATTGGAGGAGGAGGCCCTCCACTTT	CASSKGQGLEEEALHF
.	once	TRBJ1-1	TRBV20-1	TGCAGTGCCCTCCGCGGGCGAGCTTTCTTT	CSALRGRAFF
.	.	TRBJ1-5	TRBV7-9	TGTGCCAGCAGCCAAGCGTTGGCACCGGAGGGCAATCAGCCCCAGCATTTT	CASSQALAPEGNQPQHF
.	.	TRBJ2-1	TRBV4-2	TGTGCCAGCAGCCAAGATTCGCTAGAGCAGTTCTTC	CASSQDSLEQFF
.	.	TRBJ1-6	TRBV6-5	TGTGCCAGCAGTAGTCCGGGACACGTTAATTCACCCCTCCACTTT	CASSSPGHVNSPLHF
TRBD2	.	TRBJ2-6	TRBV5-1	TGCGCCAGCAGCATTGGACTAGCGGGAGCTGGGGCCAACGTCCTGACTTTC	CASSIGLAGAGANVLTF
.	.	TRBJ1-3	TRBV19	TGTGCCAGTCTGGACAACCAGAACTCTGGAAACACCATATATTTT	CASLDNQNSGNTIYF
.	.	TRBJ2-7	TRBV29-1	TGCAGCGTTGGAGCAGGGGGGACCTACGAGCAGTACTTC	CSVGAGGTYEQYF
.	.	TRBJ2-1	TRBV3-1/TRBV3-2	TGTGCCAGCAGCCCGGGGACTCTGAGCAATGAGCAGTTCTTC	CASSPGTLSNEQFF
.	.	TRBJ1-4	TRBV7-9	TGTGCCAGCAGCTTAGGCAGGGAGGTCGAAAAACTGTTTTTT	CASSLGREVEKLFF
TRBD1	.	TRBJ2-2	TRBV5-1	TGCGCCAGCAGCCCTGGGACAGTGAACACCGGGGAGCTGTTTTTT	CASSPGTVNTGELFF
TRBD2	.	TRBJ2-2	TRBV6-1	TGTGCCAGCAGTGGTGGACTAGCGGGAGGGGTCGGGGAGCTGTTTTTT	CASSGGLAGGVGELFF
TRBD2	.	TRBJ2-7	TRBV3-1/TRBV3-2	TGTGCCAGCAGATCGACTAGCGGGAGGTTTTACGAGCAGTACTTC	CASRSTSGRFYEQYF
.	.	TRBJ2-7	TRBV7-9	TGTGCCAGCAGCTTAGCGGCAGGGGTTGCCTACGAGCAGTACTTC	CASSLAAGVAYEQYF
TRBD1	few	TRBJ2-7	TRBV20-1	TGCAGTGCTTGGACAGGGCGCGAGCAGTACTTC	CSAWTGREQYF
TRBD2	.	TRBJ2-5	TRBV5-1	TGCGCCAGCAGCTTGGCCGGGACTAGCGGGAGTGGGCAAGAGACCCAGTACTTC	CASSLAGTSGSGQETQYF
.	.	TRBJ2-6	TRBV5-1	TGCGCCAGCAGCGTCGGGAGTTCTGGGGCCAACGTCCTGACTTTC	CASSVGSSGANVLTF
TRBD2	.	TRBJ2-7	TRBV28	TGTGCCAGCAGTCCTCCGGCGGGAGGGTTCTACGAGCAGTACTTC	CASSPPAGGFYEQYF
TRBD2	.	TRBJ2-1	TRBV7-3	TGTGCCAGCAGCTCAGGCCCTAGCGGCGAAATCTACAATGAGCAGTTCTTC	CASSSGPSGEIYNEQFF
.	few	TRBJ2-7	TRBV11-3	TGTGCCAGCAGCTTATTTTATTCGCCTAGCGAACTCTCCTACGAGCAGTACTTC	CASSLFYSPSELSYEQYF
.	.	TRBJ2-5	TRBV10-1	TGCGCCGGCAGTGAGTCCTTGGGCAGTGAAGAGACCCAGTACTTC	CAGSESLGSEETQYF
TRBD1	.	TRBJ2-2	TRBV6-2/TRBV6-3	TGTGCCAGCAGTTCGACAGGGGGAGGCACCGGGGAGCTGTTTTTT	CASSSTGGGTGELFF
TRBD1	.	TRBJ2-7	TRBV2	TGTGCCAGCAGTTCGACGGGACAGGTCGAGCAGTACTTC	CASSSTGQVEQYF
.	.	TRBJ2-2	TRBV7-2	TGTGCCAGCAGTCTAGCGTCCGGGGAGCTGTTTTTT	CASSLASGELFF
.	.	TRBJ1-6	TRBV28	TGTGCCAGCAGTCGTACGAGCTCCTATAATTCACCCCTCCACTTT	CASSRTSSYNSPLHF
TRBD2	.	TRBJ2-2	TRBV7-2	TGTGCCAGCGCCCCCCGCGCTAGCGGGAGTAGGGAGGCCGGGGAGCTGTTTTTT	CASAPRASGSREAGELFF